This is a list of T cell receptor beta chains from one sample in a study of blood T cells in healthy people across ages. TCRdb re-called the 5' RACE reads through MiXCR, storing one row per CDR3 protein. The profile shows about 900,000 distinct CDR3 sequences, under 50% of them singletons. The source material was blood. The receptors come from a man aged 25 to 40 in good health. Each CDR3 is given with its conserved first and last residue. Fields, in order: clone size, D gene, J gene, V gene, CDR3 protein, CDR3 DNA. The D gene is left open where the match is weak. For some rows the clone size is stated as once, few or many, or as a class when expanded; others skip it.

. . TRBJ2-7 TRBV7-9 CAGSINRDWGQYF TGTGCCGGCAGCATAAACAGGGACTGGGGGCAGTACTTC
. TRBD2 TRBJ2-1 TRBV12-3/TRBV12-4 CASRPPVAGTYNEQFF TGTGCCAGCAGGCCCCCGGTAGCGGGGACCTACAATGAGCAGTTCTTC
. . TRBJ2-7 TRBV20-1 CSAIRGAYEQYF TGCAGTGCTATCCGGGGCGCCTACGAGCAGTACTTC
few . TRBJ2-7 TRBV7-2 CASSPGTSHSSYEQYF TGTGCCAGCAGCCCGGGGACTTCTCACAGCTCCTACGAGCAGTACTTC
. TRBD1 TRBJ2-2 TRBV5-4 CVSRSGGANGELFF TGTGTCAGCAGGTCAGGGGGCGCTAACGGGGAGCTGTTTTTT
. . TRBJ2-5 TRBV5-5 CASSLAGLDQETQYF TGTGCCAGCAGCTTGGCCGGTTTGGACCAAGAGACCCAGTACTTC
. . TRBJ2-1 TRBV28 CASSSRPPSYNEQFF TGTGCCAGCAGTTCGAGGCCCCCCTCCTACAATGAGCAGTTCTTC
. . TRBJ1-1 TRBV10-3 CAIRIDGEEAFF TGTGCCATCAGGATCGACGGGGAAGAAGCTTTCTTT
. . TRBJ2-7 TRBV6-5 CASSYSTDPLYEQYF TGTGCCAGCAGTTACTCGACAGATCCCCTCTACGAGCAGTACTTC
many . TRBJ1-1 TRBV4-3 CASSRAASGLNTEAFF TGCGCCAGCAGCCGAGCGGCCTCAGGGCTGAACACTGAAGCTTTCTTT
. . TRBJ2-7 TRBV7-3 CASASSGGFAYEQYF TGTGCCAGCGCCTCTTCGGGGGGCTTTGCCTACGAGCAGTACTTC
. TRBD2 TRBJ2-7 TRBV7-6 CASSMGLAGGQGEQYF TGTGCCAGCAGCATGGGACTAGCGGGAGGGCAAGGCGAGCAGTACTTC
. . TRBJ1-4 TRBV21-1 CASSKSGDEKLFF TGTGCCAGCAGCAAAAGCGGGGACGAAAAACTGTTTTTT
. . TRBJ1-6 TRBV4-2 CASSQGQGYDSPLHF TGTGCCAGCAGCCAAGGGCAGGGATATGATTCACCCCTCCACTTT
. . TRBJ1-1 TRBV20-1 CSAPGVSWSTEAFF TGCAGTGCCCCAGGAGTGTCGTGGAGCACTGAAGCTTTCTTT
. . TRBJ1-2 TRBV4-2 CASSQGHSTGDGYTF TGTGCCAGCAGCCAAGGCCATTCGACAGGTGATGGCTACACCTTC
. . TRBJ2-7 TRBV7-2 CASSLAGGMYEQYF TGTGCCAGCAGCTTAGCAGGGGGTATGTACGAGCAGTACTTC
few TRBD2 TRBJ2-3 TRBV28 CASSPPLAGVTDTQYF TGTGCCAGCAGTCCACCGCTAGCGGGGGTCACAGATACGCAGTATTTT
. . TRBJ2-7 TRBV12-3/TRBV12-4 CASSFLPGSYEQYF TGTGCCAGCAGTTTCCTGCCGGGGTCCTACGAGCAGTACTTC
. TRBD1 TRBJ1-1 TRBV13 CASSPGGGGGLAFF TGTGCCAGCAGCCCAGGGGGGGGCGGGGGACTCGCTTTCTTT
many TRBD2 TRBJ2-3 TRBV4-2 CASSQDRAGGTDTQYF TGTGCCAGCAGCCAAGATCGGGCGGGGGGCACAGATACGCAGTATTTT
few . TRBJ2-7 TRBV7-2 CASSLGGNRDYEQYF TGTGCCAGCAGCTTAGGAGGGAACAGGGACTACGAGCAGTACTTC
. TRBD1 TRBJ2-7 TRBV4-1 CASSPRNGQGGYEQYF TGCGCCAGCAGCCCCAGGAACGGACAGGGGGGATACGAGCAGTACTTC
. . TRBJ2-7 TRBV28 CASSPASAKGSYEQYF TGTGCCAGCAGCCCTGCTAGCGCGAAAGGATCCTACGAGCAGTACTTC
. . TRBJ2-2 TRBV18 CASSPSVTGELFF TGTGCCAGCTCACCATCCGTCACCGGGGAGCTGTTTTTT
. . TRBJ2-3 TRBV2 CASRLERSTDTQYF TGTGCCAGCCGACTAGAACGTAGCACAGATACGCAGTATTTT
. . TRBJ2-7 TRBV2 CASSDGMARAVYEQYF TGTGCCAGCAGTGATGGGATGGCCAGGGCGGTCTACGAGCAGTACTTC
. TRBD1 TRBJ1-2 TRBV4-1 CASSQGQPANYGYTF TGCGCCAGCAGCCAGGGACAGCCTGCTAACTATGGCTACACCTTC
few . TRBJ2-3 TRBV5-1 CASSPGQEGTDTQYF TGCGCCAGCAGCCCAGGCCAGGAGGGCACAGATACGCAGTATTTT
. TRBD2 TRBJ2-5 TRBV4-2 CASSQDMAGEETQYF TGTGCCAGCAGCCAAGATATGGCGGGGGAAGAGACCCAGTACTTC
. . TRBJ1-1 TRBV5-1 CASSTGMENTEAFF TGCGCCAGCAGCACAGGGATGGAAAACACTGAAGCTTTCTTT
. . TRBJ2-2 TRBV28 CASTIRGAAGELFF TGTGCCAGCACCATACGGGGGGCGGCCGGGGAGCTGTTTTTT
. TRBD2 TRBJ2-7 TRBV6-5 CASSYRAGGNEQYF TGTGCCAGCAGTTATCGAGCGGGAGGTAACGAGCAGTACTTC
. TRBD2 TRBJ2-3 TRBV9 CASGLAVADTQYF TGTGCCAGCGGACTAGCGGTTGCAGATACGCAGTATTTT
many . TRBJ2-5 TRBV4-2 CASSQDGIGGPETQYF TGTGCCAGCAGCCAAGATGGGATCGGGGGGCCAGAGACCCAGTACTTC
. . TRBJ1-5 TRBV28 CASSLRGRQPQHF TGTGCCAGCAGCCTTAGGGGCAGACAGCCCCAGCATTTT
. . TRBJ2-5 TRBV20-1 CSARDVRSWETQYF TGCAGTGCTAGAGATGTACGGAGCTGGGAGACCCAGTACTTC
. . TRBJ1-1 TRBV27 CASSLSRGSEAFF TGTGCCAGCAGTTTATCGAGGGGGTCTGAAGCTTTCTTT
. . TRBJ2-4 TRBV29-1 CSGTRDSGNIQYF TGCAGCGGTACCCGGGATTCAGGGAACATTCAGTACTTC
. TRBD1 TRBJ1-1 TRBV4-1 CASSQEGRGPTEAFF TGCGCCAGCAGCCAAGAGGGCAGGGGGCCCACTGAAGCTTTCTTT
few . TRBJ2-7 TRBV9 CASSVDTGRSYEQYF TGTGCCAGCAGCGTAGACACAGGGCGATCCTACGAGCAGTACTTC
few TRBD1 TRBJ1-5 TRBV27 CASRPDRSVPGPQHF TGTGCCAGCAGACCGGACAGGTCCGTCCCTGGCCCCCAGCATTTT
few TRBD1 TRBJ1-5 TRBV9 CASSVAGQDHQPQHF TGTGCCAGCAGCGTAGCAGGACAGGATCATCAGCCCCAGCATTTT
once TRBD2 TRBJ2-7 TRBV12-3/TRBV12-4 CASSFRLADYEQYF TGTGCCAGCAGTTTTCGGCTAGCGGACTACGAGCAGTACTTC
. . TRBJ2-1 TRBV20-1 CSARKESCEQFF TGCAGTGCTAGGAAGGAGTCGTGTGAGCAGTTCTTC
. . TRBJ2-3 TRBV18 CASSPQEGDTQYF TGTGCCAGTTCGCCACAGGAGGGAGATACGCAGTATTTT
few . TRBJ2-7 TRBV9 CASSVVGDFSGEQYF TGTGCCAGCAGCGTAGTAGGGGACTTTTCGGGGGAGCAGTACTTC
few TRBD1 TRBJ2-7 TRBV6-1 CASSDRTGAYEQYF TGTGCCAGCAGTGACAGGACAGGGGCCTACGAGCAGTACTTC
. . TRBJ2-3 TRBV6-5 CASRHGLADTQYF TGTGCCAGCAGGCACGGACTGGCAGATACGCAGTATTTT
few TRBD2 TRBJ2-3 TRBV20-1 CSAGRRTSGTDTQYF TGCAGTGCTGGCAGGAGGACTAGCGGGACAGATACGCAGTATTTT
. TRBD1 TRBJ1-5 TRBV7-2 CASSHPFGQGRDGNQPQHF TGTGCCAGCAGTCACCCCTTCGGACAGGGTAGGGATGGCAATCAGCCCCAGCATTTT
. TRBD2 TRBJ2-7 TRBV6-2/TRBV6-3 CASTSGLASDEQYF TGTGCCAGCACCTCCGGACTAGCCTCTGACGAGCAGTACTTC
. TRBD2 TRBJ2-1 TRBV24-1 CATSDLTSGDLYNEQFF TGTGCCACCAGTGATTTGACTAGCGGAGACCTTTACAATGAGCAGTTCTTC